This T cell receptor (beta chain) was recorded in a study of cytomegalovirus exposure and HLA in healthy donors. Note on this clone: Its antigen is not identified.

Both 60 Vbeta primers and 13 Jbeta primers went into the PCR. TCRdb's table, derived via immunoSEQ multiplex PCR, lists solely in-frame clones and lacks some. The data hold hundreds of thousands of clones, with 70% to 90% observed a single time. Study-level findings and limits: TCR sequences were mostly rare, though some public TCRs occurred in many donors.

This TCR came from a woman aged 18-29 years in good health and CMV-seronegative. Input material: PBMCs.

The CDR3 nucleotides are TGTGCCAGCAGTAAGGACATCTATAATTCACCCCTCCACTTT. This encodes CASSKDIYNSPLHF. The chain combines TRBV5-5 with TRBJ1-6; a weak D match, TRBD1 (5 bases). V lost 5 bases and J 3 bases, leaving 9 bases between the germline ends. This CDR3 has 14 amino acids. Germline values: CDR1 SGHKS, CDR2 YYEKEE (reference sequence). Using reference TRBV5-5 and TRBJ1-6 for the parts outside the CDR3, the full variable domain is DAGVTQSPTHLIKTRGQQVTLRCSPISGHKSVSWYQQVLGQGPQFIFQYYEKEERGRGNFPDRFSARQFPNYSSELNVNALLLGDSALYLCASSKDIYNSPLHFGNGTRLTVT.